One TCR beta chain is described in this entry. Two consecutive negative NP/OP PCR tests, clearance, or resolved symptoms defined Cohort 3 recovery. The sample originates from a study of blood T cell repertoires in COVID-19. Sequencing was performed with immunoSEQ multiplex PCR; in TCRdb, only in-frame clones are kept and a portion is missing. Among a few hundred thousand clones listed, 85% to 90% were seen once. This CDR3 has 15 residues. Germline values: CDR1 LGHDT, CDR2 YNNKEL (reference sequence). The V end was cut by 0 bases, the J end by 5 bases, with 10 bases between. The chain links TRBV3-1 (or the pseudogene TRBV3-2) to TRBJ2-2; D is uncertain. Sequencing was performed on PBMCs or T cells enriched from blood (not recorded which). The clonotype was recovered from a woman aged 18-29 years who had recovered from COVID-19. Written as DNA, the CDR3 is TGTGCCAGCAGCCAAGAATGGCCTAGGACCGGGGAGCTGTTTTTT. Translation gives CASSQEWPRTGELFF.